Described below is a single TCR beta chain sequence and its context. Sequencing was performed with immunoSEQ multiplex PCR; in TCRdb, only in-frame clones are kept and a portion is missing. The data contain under 1,100,000 clones, about 75% of them singletons. There are 13 residues in the CDR3. V gave up 6 bases and J gave up 4 bases, with 12 bases separating them. The V gene's germline CDR1 is MNHEY and CDR2 SVGAGI. This entry belongs to a study of shared clonotypes between healthy human individuals. Material for sequencing was memory CD4+ T cells sorted from blood. Subset of the sample: CD45RA-negative fraction. This clonotype originated in a man younger than 35 in good health. The rearrangement joins TRBV6-5 to TRBJ1-2, with a tentative D call TRBD1 (5 bases). CDR3 loop: CASRRDRFYGYTF. DNA for the CDR3: TGTGCCAGCAGACGCGACAGATTCTATGGCTACACCTTC.